A single sample is the source of the 9 T cell receptor beta chains below, sequenced in a study of Graves' ophthalmopathy and Graves' hyperthyroidism. Amplification targeted the TCR beta CDR3 regions, with RNA transcripts as the source material. HTBI primers served in a first-round RT-PCR, which a second-round multiplex PCR followed. MiXCR was run by TCRdb on the multiplex PCR reads, yielding one entry per CDR3 protein. This sample has hundreds of thousands of distinct CDR3 sequences, with 20% to 25% found just once. Sequencing was carried out using peripheral blood. The receptors were gathered from a woman in her forties or fifties with Graves' ophthalmopathy.

This clonotype was recorded many times. J is TRBJ2-5 and V is TRBV7-2, with 7 positions matching TRBD2. This CDR3 is built from 15 residues. CDR1 and CDR2 from the germline V gene are SGHTA and FQGNSA. Unmatched junction bases numbered 6, after V lost 3 bases and J lost 2 bases. The DNA of the CDR3 is TGTGCCAGCAGCTTCCCCCAGGGAGGGCAAGAGACCCAGTACTTC. It translates to CASSFPQGGQETQYF. The full variable domain, its missing parts supplied by reference TRBV7-2 and TRBJ2-5, is GAGVSQSPSNKVTEKGKDVELRCDPISGHTALYWYRQSLGQGLEFLIYFQGNSAPDKSGLPSDRFSAERTGGSVSTLTIQRTQQEDSAVYLCASSFPQGGQETQYFGPGTRLLVL.

About this clonotype itself: One end of the junction fails to match germline, which may point to a read error. The gene calls are TRBV5-1 and TRBJ1-1; D uncertain. The CDR3 contains 14 residues. The V gene's germline CDR1 is SGHRS and CDR2 YFSETQ. In DNA form, the CDR3 reads TGCGCCAGCAGCTTGGGAGGTGTTCTGACTGAAGCCTTCTTT. Translated, it gives CASSLGGVLTEAFF.

V usage is TRBV6-1 and J usage is TRBJ1-2, with 7 positions matching TRBD1. There are 16 residues in the CDR3. The trim removed 4 bases at V and 0 bases at J, leaving 8 bases unmatched. The germline gives CDR1 MNHNS, CDR2 SASEGT. In DNA, the CDR3 is TGTGCCAGCAGTGTAAATTCAGGGGGATCTAACTATGGCTACACCTTC. Translation gives CASSVNSGGSNYGYTF.

Many counts were recorded for this clonotype. The J gene is TRBJ2-5, the V gene TRBV29-1, with TRBD2 matching over 10 bases. Per the germline V gene, CDR1 is SQVTM and CDR2 is ANQGSEA. V lost 8 bases to trimming and J lost 4 bases; unmatched junction nucleotides: 10. The CDR3 contains 14 residues. As DNA, the CDR3 is TGCAGCATTGCATCTAGCGGGAGTACAGAGACCCAGTACTTC. As protein: CSIASSGSTETQYF.

The chain couples TRBV3-1 to TRBJ2-7, with D hard to call. The V gene's germline CDR1 is LGHDT and CDR2 YNNKEL (reference sequence). The CDR3 spans 11 residues. The ends were cut back, 3 bases at V and 4 bases at J, with 4 bases in the middle. The CDR3 bases are TGTGCCAGCAGCCATGCTTACGAGCAGTACTTC. Translation: CASSHAYEQYF.

In its sample, this clonotype was seen many times. J is TRBJ2-5 and V is TRBV29-1; D is unclear. The CDR3 sequence is 11 residues long. The germline gives CDR1 SQVTM, CDR2 ANQGSEA. The V and J ends lost 6 bases and 9 bases respectively, with 14 bases between them. The CDR3: CSVSGPKAQYF. The CDR3 DNA reads as TGCAGCGTATCCGGGCCCAAGGCCCAGTACTTC.

Ten or more counts support this clonotype. This sequence joins TRBV7-3 and TRBJ2-5; 8 bases line up with TRBD2. The CDR3 consists of 16 residues. CDR1 is SGHTA and CDR2 is FQGTGA in the germline V gene. Trimming removed 0 bases from V and 5 bases from J; junction bases left unmatched: 8. The CDR3 here is CASSLTSSGSGETQYF. In nucleotides, the CDR3 is TGTGCCAGCAGCTTAACGTCGAGCGGGAGTGGGGAGACCCAGTACTTC.

The J gene is TRBJ2-7, the V gene TRBV20-1; a weak D match, TRBD1 (6 bases). V dropped 0 bases and J dropped 2 bases, with 14 bases sitting between them. The CDR3 covers 15 residues. Germline assignment: CDR1 DFQATT and CDR2 SNEGSKA (reference sequence). CDR3 amino acids: CSARDTEGDPYEQYF. As DNA, the CDR3 is TGCAGTGCTAGAGATACCGAGGGGGACCCCTACGAGCAGTACTTC.

In its sample, this clonotype was seen many times. This rearrangement joins TRBV6-4 to TRBJ1-2; 7 bases line up with TRBD1. The J segment lost 2 bases and the V segment lost 7 bases, leaving 10 bases of the junction unmatched. The CDR3 length is 15 residues. Germline values: CDR1 MRHNA, CDR2 SNTAGT. The CDR3 is CASTDPGQLNYGYTF. The CDR3, as DNA: TGTGCCAGCACGGACCCGGGACAGCTAAACTATGGCTACACCTTC.